These 17 T cell receptor beta chains were sequenced from one sample in a study of T cells in women clearing cervical HPV infection (dated by TCRdb to about 2018). Receptor libraries were prepared by the immunoSEQ multiplex PCR assay. In TCRdb, the immuneACCESS table is reduced to in-frame sequences with V and J assigned. These tables do not hold every clone; where another copy was compared, an unresolved V gene accounts for under half, and the others remain unexplained. This sample's table carries about 34,000 clones. In total, the top ten clones hold roughly 1.4% of the sample. The sequenced material came from blood buffy coat. The source of these receptors is a woman aged 18 to 75 with a cervical HPV16 infection that either progressed to CIN3+ or cleared (not recorded which).

About this clone itself: The read ends 3 residues early relative to the CDR3; the germline J gene fills the gap. The J gene is TRBJ1-4, the V gene TRBV6-2 or TRBV6-3; weak D call: TRBD1 (5 bases). In germline, CDR1 is MNHEY, CDR2 SVGEGT. The CDR3 length is 15 residues. The sequenced part of the CDR3 DNA is TGTGCCAGCAGTTACTCGACCAGGGCAAATTCACCA. Amino acid sequence: CASSYSTRANSP. The complete CDR3 reads CASSYSTRANSPLFF.

Turning to this clone: The sequence runs out 3 residues before the end of the CDR3; the remainder is reconstructed from the germline J gene. The chain recombines TRBV30 with TRBJ2-7; D is possibly TRBD1 (6 bases). CDR3 length: 13 residues. V lost 1 base and J 1 base, leaving 8 bases between the germline ends. The germline V gene has CDR1 GTSNPN and CDR2 SVGIG (reference sequence). The chain's CDR3 is CAWSGQGSYEQYF. The sequenced CDR3 bases are TGTGCCTGGAGTGGCCAGGGGTCCTACGAG.

A note on this clone: The read halts 3 residues ahead of the CDR3 end, with the missing end drawn from the germline J gene. This sequence joins TRBV5-1 and TRBJ1-2; 8 bases are shared with TRBD1. The CDR3 consists of 14 residues. Per the germline V gene, CDR1 is SGHRS and CDR2 is YFSETQ. CDR3 DNA (partial): TGCGCCAGCAGCTTGGAAGGACAGGGTACGGGC. Amino acids: CASSLEGQGTG. The CDR3 in full is CASSLEGQGTGYTF.

Turning to this clone: The missing CDR3 end, 3 residues past where the read stops, is filled in from the germline J gene. V usage is TRBV30 and J usage is TRBJ1-2; TRBD1 is a possible D gene (6 bases). Looked up from germline, CDR1 is GTSNPN and CDR2 is SVGIG (reference sequence). This CDR3 has 12 residues. The sequenced part of the CDR3 DNA is TGTGCCTGGACCTACGGGGGGCTAGGC. Residues: CAWTYGGLG. The whole CDR3 sequence reads CAWTYGGLGYTF.

Concerning this clone itself: The sequenced fragment ends 3 residues before the CDR3 boundary, so the rest is inferred from the germline J gene. The chain recombines TRBV30 with TRBJ2-1; D is perhaps TRBD2 (6 bases). The CDR3 is 16 residues long. Germline-derived CDR1 and CDR2 are GTSNPN and SVGIG (reference sequence). Trimming took 5 bases from V and 5 from J, leaving 22 bases between them. CDR3 in amino acids: CAWSSPEGPINNEQFF. The part of the CDR3 DNA that was read is TGTGCCTGGTCTAGTCCGGAGGGGCCTATCAACAATGAG. The full variable domain, in which reference TRBV30 and TRBJ2-1 provide the parts outside the CDR3, is SQTIHQWPATLVQPVGSPLSLECTVEGTSNPNLYWYRQAAGRGLQLLFYSVGIGQISSEVPQNLSASRPQDRQFILSSKKLLLSDSGFYLCAWSSPEGPINNEQFFGPGTRLTVL.

Note on this clone: The read ends 3 residues early relative to the CDR3; the germline J gene fills the gap. The same CDR3 can be traced to other DNA sequences in this sample. The rearrangement links TRBV18 to TRBJ2-2; 11 nucleotides match TRBD1. Germline V lookup: CDR1 KGHSH, CDR2 LQKENI. There are 18 residues in the CDR3. V lost 5 bases to trimming and J lost 5 bases; unmatched junction nucleotides: 13. This chain's CDR3 is CASSSRRTGGLQTGELFF. The DNA read from the CDR3 is TGTGCCAGCTCATCAAGAAGGACAGGGGGCCTCCAAACCGGGGAG.

Concerning this clone: The read falls 3 residues short of the CDR3 end, and the missing part is taken from the germline J gene. V usage is TRBV30 and J usage is TRBJ2-7; TRBD1 agrees at 8 bases. V shed 1 base and J 2 bases; nucleotides not matched to a gene: 7. Germline CDR1 reads GTSNPN; CDR2 reads SVGIG (reference sequence). This CDR3 region has 15 residues. CDR3: CAWSGGQGLTYEQYF. Partial CDR3 DNA: TGTGCCTGGAGTGGCGGACAGGGTCTAACCTACGAG.

Of note for this clone: The CDR3 end lies 3 residues beyond the end of the read and is filled in from the germline J gene. This sequence joins TRBV18 and TRBJ1-2; 8 bases fit TRBD1. J was trimmed by 3 bases and V by 3 bases; bases with no gene match: 0. The CDR3 covers 13 residues. The germline gives CDR1 KGHSH, CDR2 LQKENI. CDR3 sequence: CASSPGQDYGYTF. CDR3 DNA (partial): TGTGCCAGCTCACCGGGACAGGACTATGGC.

Remarks on this clone: With the read ending 3 residues before the CDR3 end, the germline J gene is used to fill in that end. The chain employs TRBV11-1 and TRBJ1-5; no clear D gene. Trimming took 4 bases from V and 5 from J, leaving 9 bases between them. CDR1 is SGHAT, CDR2 FQDESV, per germline (reference sequence). The CDR3 extends over 13 amino acids. CDR3 DNA, as far as it was read: TGTGCCAGCAGCTCCCGACGGGATCAGCCC. Encoded protein: CASSSRRDQP. The full-length CDR3 reads as CASSSRRDQPQHF.

Details on this clone: The read stops 3 residues short of the end of the CDR3; the missing end is completed from the germline J gene. The chain joins TRBV18 to TRBJ2-3, with D unresolved. The CDR3 has 15 amino acids. V was pared by 3 bases and J by 2 bases, with 12 bases between. CDR1 is KGHSH, CDR2 LQKENI, per germline. CDR3 DNA, as far as it was read: TGTGCCAGCTCACCGAGGTCCGCTGACACAGATACG. This gives the protein CASSPRSADTDT. In full, the CDR3 reads CASSPRSADTDTQYF.

Regarding this clone: From the germline J gene comes the end of the CDR3, since the read stops 3 residues before it. V usage is TRBV7-3 and J usage is TRBJ1-1; D perhaps matches TRBD1 (5 bases). CDR1 SGHTA and CDR2 FQGTGA come from the germline V gene. V was cut by 5 bases and J by 0 bases, with 7 bases left in between. The CDR3 is 13 amino acids. The CDR3 protein is CASSPGLNTEAFF. CDR3 DNA, as far as it was read: TGTGCCAGCAGCCCAGGGTTGAACACTGAA.

Turning to this clone: The read falls 3 residues short of the CDR3 end, and the missing part is taken from the germline J gene. The chain couples TRBV19 to TRBJ2-3; possibly TRBD1 or TRBD2 for D (5 bases each). The ends were cut back, 3 bases at V and 4 bases at J, with 11 bases in the middle. The germline V gene encodes CDR1 LNHDA and CDR2 SQIVND (reference sequence). The CDR3 runs 14 residues. The CDR3 spells CASSIQRGADTQYF. The CDR3 DNA, read in part, is TGTGCCAGTAGTATCCAAAGAGGGGCAGATACG.

Worth noting for this clone: Coverage ceases 3 residues before the CDR3 finishes, and the germline J gene fills in the end. This chain uses TRBV7-6 with TRBJ2-7, with D tentatively TRBD2 (6 bases). Germline CDR1 and CDR2: SGHVS and FNYEAQ. There are 13 residues in the CDR3. Trimming pared 2 bases from V and 4 bases from J, leaving 9 bases between. The CDR3 loop is CASSLSGLYEQYF. CDR3 DNA (partial): TGTGCCAGCAGCTTAAGCGGGTTATACGAG.

For this clone: The CDR3 goes on 3 residues after the read ends, and that part is filled in from the germline J gene. The identical CDR3 is also encoded by other nucleotide sequences in the sample. The chain has TRBV7-2 and TRBJ1-1; D gene unclear. Germline V gives CDR1 SGHTA, CDR2 FQGNSA. Trimming took off 1 base at V and 1 base at J, with 4 bases between the two ends. This CDR3 comprises 13 residues. The part of the CDR3 DNA that was read is TGTGCCAGCAGCTTAGTGGCGAACACTGAA. As protein: CASSLVANTE. In full, the CDR3 reads CASSLVANTEAFF.

Turning to this clone: The missing CDR3 end, 3 residues past where the read stops, is filled in from the germline J gene. The chain carries TRBV29-1 and TRBJ2-7; D might be TRBD2 (5 bases). The CDR3 consists of 13 residues. Per germline, CDR1 SQVTM and CDR2 ANQGSEA. With 5 bases removed from V and 0 bases from J, the gap between germline ends came to 11 bases. Incomplete CDR3 DNA: TGCAGCGTTATAGAGGGTCTCTCCTACGAG. Protein: CSVIEGLSYE. The entire CDR3 protein reads CSVIEGLSYEQYF.

About this clone itself: The read terminates 3 residues ahead of where the CDR3 ends, so the germline J gene completes it. The J gene is TRBJ2-6, the V gene TRBV5-6, with D perhaps TRBD1 or TRBD2 (7 bases each). This CDR3 has 13 amino acids. Looked up from germline, CDR1 is SGHDT and CDR2 is YYEEEE. CDR3 sequence reads: CASSARQGGILTF. The sequenced CDR3 bases are TGTGCCAGCAGCGCCCGACAGGGAGGGATC. The full variable domain, rest sourced from reference TRBV5-6 and TRBJ2-6, is DAGVTQSPTHLIKTRGQQVTLRCSPKSGHDTVSWYQQALGQGPQFIFQYYEEEERQRGNFPDRFSGHQFPNYSSELNVNALLLGDSALYLCASSARQGGILTFGAGSRLTVL.

Turning to this clone: The read terminates 3 residues ahead of where the CDR3 ends, so the germline J gene completes it. The chain joins TRBV7-3 to TRBJ1-4; 8 bases map to TRBD1. CDR3 size: 17 residues. CDR1 is SGHTA, CDR2 FQGTGA, per germline. V gave up 5 bases and J gave up 3 bases; unmatched junction bases: 11. The CDR3 reads CASSATGALRANEKLFF. CDR3 DNA (partial): TGTGCCAGCAGCGCGACAGGGGCACTTAGGGCTAATGAAAAA.